The clone carrying this T cell receptor beta chain was recorded a few times. The antigen remains unidentified. Germline-derived CDR1 and CDR2 are SGHTA and FQGNSA. Trimming took off 6 bases at V and 5 bases at J, with 8 bases between the two ends. CDR3 length equals 11 residues. The data originate from a study of blood T cells in healthy people across ages. In the study overall: There was about one barcoded beta molecule captured by template switching per two T cells.

A second roughly 7 to 11 cycle PCR used barcoded and J-beta primers. TCRdb called the 5' RACE reads again in MiXCR, with one record for every CDR3 protein. The sample contains 1.5 million to 2 million distinct CDR3 sequences, 49% of which appear only once. Study findings and constraints: The donors' CMV status was not determined, possibly confounding changes in expanded clonotypes. TCR beta diversity tracked closely with naive T cell percentage. Both naive CD4+ cell counts and diversity were greater in long-lived donors than in aged donors.

The source material was blood. The sequence came from a woman in her thirties or forties in good health. V gene TRBV7-2 combines with J gene TRBJ2-7; D gene ambiguous. The CDR3 nucleotides are TGTGCCAGCAGTTACCGCCACGAGCAGTACTTC. Protein: CASSYRHEQYF.